The source of this T cell receptor beta chain is a study of identical twins. Findings and caveats of the study: Compared with models, monozygotic twins showed more out-of-frame TCR alpha sharing.

This clonotype was picked up many times. Antigen specificity is unknown. A single record per CDR3 protein comes from TCRdb applying MiXCR to the 5' RACE reads. The table lists about 720,000 distinct CDR3 sequences, over 8.5% of them singletons. The V gene's germline CDR1 is MNHEY and CDR2 SVGEGT. The CDR3 length is 16 residues. The J segment lost 7 bases and the V segment lost 2 bases, leaving 4 bases of the junction unmatched. The same specimen was also included in a second study, on yellow fever vaccine responses in identical twins.

The rearrangement joins TRBV6-2 or TRBV6-3 to TRBJ2-1; 14 positions agree with TRBD2. Sequencing was performed on PBMCs. The clonotype was recovered from a woman between 18 and 29 years old in good health. CDR3 sequence reads: CASSYLTSGRANEQFF. In nucleotides, the CDR3 is TGTGCCAGCAGTTACCTGACTAGCGGGAGGGCGAATGAGCAGTTCTTC.